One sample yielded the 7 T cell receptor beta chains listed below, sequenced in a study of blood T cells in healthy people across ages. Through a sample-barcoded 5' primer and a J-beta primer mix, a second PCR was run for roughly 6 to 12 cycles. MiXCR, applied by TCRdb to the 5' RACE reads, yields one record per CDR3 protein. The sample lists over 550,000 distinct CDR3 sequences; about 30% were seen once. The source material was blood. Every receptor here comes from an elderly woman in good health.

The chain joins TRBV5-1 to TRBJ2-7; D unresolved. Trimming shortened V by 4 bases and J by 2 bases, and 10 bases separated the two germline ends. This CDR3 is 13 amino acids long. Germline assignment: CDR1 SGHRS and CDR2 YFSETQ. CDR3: CASSQSDTYEQYF. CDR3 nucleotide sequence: TGCGCCAGCAGCCAATCTGACACCTACGAGCAGTACTTC.

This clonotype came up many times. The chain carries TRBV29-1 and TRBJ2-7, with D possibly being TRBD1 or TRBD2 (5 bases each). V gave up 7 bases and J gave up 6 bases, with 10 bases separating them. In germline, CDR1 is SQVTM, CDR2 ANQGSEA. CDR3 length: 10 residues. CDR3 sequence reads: CSAVRGEQYF. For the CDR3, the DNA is TGCAGCGCCGTGAGGGGCGAGCAGTACTTC.

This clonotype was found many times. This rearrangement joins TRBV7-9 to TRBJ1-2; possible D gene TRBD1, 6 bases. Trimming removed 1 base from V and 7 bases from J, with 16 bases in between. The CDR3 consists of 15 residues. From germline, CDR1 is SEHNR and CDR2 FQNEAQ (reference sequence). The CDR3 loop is CASSLGTAIPSGYTF. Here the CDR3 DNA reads TGTGCCAGCAGCTTAGGGACAGCCATCCCCTCTGGCTACACCTTC.

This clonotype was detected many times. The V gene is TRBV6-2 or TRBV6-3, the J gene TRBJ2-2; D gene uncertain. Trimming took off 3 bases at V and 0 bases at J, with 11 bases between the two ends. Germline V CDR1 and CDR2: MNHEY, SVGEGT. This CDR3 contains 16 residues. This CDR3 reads CASSYSPGTNTGELFF. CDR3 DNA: TGTGCCAGCAGTTATAGTCCCGGTACGAACACCGGGGAGCTGTTTTTT.

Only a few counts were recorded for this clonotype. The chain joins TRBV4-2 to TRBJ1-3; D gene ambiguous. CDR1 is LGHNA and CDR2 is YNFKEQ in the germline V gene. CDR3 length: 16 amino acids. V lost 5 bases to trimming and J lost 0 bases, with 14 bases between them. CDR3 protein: CASSSTGSNSGNTIYF. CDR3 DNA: TGTGCCAGCAGCTCGACGGGGTCGAACTCTGGAAACACCATATATTTT.

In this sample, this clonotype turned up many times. CDR3 sequence reads: CASTEPGDLNEQYF. For the CDR3, the DNA is TGTGCCAGCACCGAACCAGGGGACCTAAACGAGCAGTACTTC. This sequence joins TRBV6-2 or TRBV6-3 and TRBJ2-7; a possible D gene is TRBD1 (6 bases). This CDR3 is built from 14 residues. The V gene's germline CDR1 is MNHEY and CDR2 SVGEGT. The V end was cut by 7 bases, the J end by 5 bases, with 18 bases between.

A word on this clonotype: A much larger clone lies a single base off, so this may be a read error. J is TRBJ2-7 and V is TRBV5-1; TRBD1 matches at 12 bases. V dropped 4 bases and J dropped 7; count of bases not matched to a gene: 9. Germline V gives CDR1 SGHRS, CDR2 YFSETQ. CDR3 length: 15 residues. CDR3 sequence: CASSPSGTGGVEQYF. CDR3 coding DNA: TGCGCCAGCAGCCCCTCCGGGACAGGGGGCGTAGAGCAGTACTTC.